This T cell receptor beta chain was sequenced during a study of shared clonotypes between healthy human individuals. Broader study findings: Richness estimates generally favored naive over memory subsets. An effect of sequencing depth on clonotype sharing among donors was expected.

As defined, naive CD8 cells were CD45RO-negative and positively selected for CCR7, with terminally differentiated effector memory CD45RA+ cells excluded. The study drew all its donors from Caucasian adults living in Nashville, Tennessee. This table comes from immunoSEQ multiplex PCR, and its TCRdb copy is limited to in-frame clones, with some not included. The data contain over 2,000,000 clones, just under 95% of them singletons. The CDR3 runs 14 residues. Germline trimming cut 5 bases from V and 5 bases from J; bases unmatched to any gene: 9. Per the germline V gene, CDR1 is SEHNR and CDR2 is FQNEAQ (reference sequence). As to this clone: No antigen is known for it.

The sequence derives from a man aged 18 to 35 in good health. Some clones in this sample may be carry-over from other donors' samples. What was sequenced was naive CD8+ T cells from PBMCs. The rearrangement uses TRBV7-9 and TRBJ2-7; TRBD2 matches 7 bases. The CDR3 sequence is CASSPVGGRNEQYF. The CDR3 coding sequence is TGTGCCAGCAGCCCAGTGGGGGGGAGGAACGAGCAGTACTTC.